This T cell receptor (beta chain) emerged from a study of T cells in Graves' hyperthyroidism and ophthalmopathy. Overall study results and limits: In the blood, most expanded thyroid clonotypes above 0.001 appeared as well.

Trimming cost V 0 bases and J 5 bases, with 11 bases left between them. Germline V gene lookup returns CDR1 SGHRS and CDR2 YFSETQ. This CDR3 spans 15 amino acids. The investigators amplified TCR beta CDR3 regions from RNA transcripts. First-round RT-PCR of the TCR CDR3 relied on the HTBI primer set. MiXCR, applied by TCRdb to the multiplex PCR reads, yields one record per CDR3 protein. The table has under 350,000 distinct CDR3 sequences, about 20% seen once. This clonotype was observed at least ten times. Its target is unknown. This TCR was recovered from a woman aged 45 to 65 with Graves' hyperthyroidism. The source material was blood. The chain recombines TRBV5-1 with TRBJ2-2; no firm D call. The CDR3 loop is CASSLEAAMTGELFF. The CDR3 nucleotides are TGCGCCAGCAGCTTGGAGGCTGCAATGACCGGGGAGCTGTTTTTT.